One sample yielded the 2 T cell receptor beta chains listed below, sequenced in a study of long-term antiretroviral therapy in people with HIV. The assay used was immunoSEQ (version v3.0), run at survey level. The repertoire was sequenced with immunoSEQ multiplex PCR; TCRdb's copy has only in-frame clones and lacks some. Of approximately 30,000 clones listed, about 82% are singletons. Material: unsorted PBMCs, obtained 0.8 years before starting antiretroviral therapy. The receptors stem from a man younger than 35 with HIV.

The chain's CDR3 is CARRTVLGELFF. The CDR3 DNA is TGTGCCAGACGGACAGTTCTCGGGGAGCTGTTTTTT. The V call is TRBV2, the J call TRBJ2-2; D is perhaps TRBD1 (6 bases). The length of the CDR3 is 12 residues. Germline CDR1 and CDR2: SNHLY and FYNNEI. Trimming removed 9 bases at V and 7 bases at J, with 12 bases between.

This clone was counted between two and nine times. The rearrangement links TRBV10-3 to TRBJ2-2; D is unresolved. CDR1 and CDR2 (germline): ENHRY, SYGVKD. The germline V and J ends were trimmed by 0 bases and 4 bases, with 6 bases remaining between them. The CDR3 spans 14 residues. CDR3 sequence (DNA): TGTGCCATCAGTGAGTCGACAAGCACCGGGGAGCTGTTTTTT. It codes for CAISESTSTGELFF.